This entry lists 14 T cell receptor beta chains sequenced from one sample in a study of Tregs in tolerant kidney transplant recipients. Profiling relied on immunoSEQ multiplex PCR, and the TCRdb table lists in-frame clones only, not all of them. This sample has approximately 98,000 clones, with around 89% found just once. This specimen consisted of CD4+ T cells from blood, obtained before the transplant. The receptors originated from a human donor who received a combined kidney and bone marrow transplant.

The chain uses TRBV5-1 and TRBJ2-1; maybe TRBD1 (6 bases). Germline V CDR1 and CDR2: SGHRS, YFSETQ. The CDR3 sequence is 17 residues long. V lost 4 bases and J lost 2, with 19 bases in between. Written as DNA, the CDR3 is TGCGCCAGCAGCGCCCGTAGATGGGGGCAAACCTACAATGAGCAGTTCTTC. Residues: CASSARRWGQTYNEQFF.

The rearrangement links TRBV2 to TRBJ1-1; D uncertain. In germline, CDR1 is SNHLY, CDR2 FYNNEI. V lost 6 bases and J lost 5, with 19 bases in between. The CDR3 spans 15 residues. The CDR3 region is CASRMLRLEGTEAFF. The CDR3 region has the DNA TGTGCCAGCAGGATGCTTCGGTTGGAGGGAACTGAAGCTTTCTTT. The variable domain in full, with the rest retrieved from reference TRBV2 and TRBJ1-1, is EPEVTQTPSHQVTQMGQEVILRCVPISNHLYFYWYRQILGQKVEFLVSFYNNEISEKSEIFDDQFSVERPDGSNFTLKIRSTKLEDSAMYFCASRMLRLEGTEAFFGQGTRLTVV.

The chain couples TRBV5-8 to TRBJ2-3; D ambiguous. This CDR3 contains 14 residues. Germline V gene data show CDR1 as SGHTS and CDR2 as YDEGEE. V was cut by 1 base and J by 6 bases, with 12 bases left in between. CDR3 DNA sequence: TGTGCCAGCAGCTTGAAGATAGTTCCGGATACGCAGTATTTT. Its translation: CASSLKIVPDTQYF.

V and J are TRBV6-1 and TRBJ1-3; TRBD1 matches 12 bases. CDR1 is MNHNS, CDR2 SASEGT, per germline. The CDR3 contains 18 residues. J gave up 4 bases and V 4 bases, and 11 bases lay outside the gene matches. The chain's CDR3 is CASSVRDRGLTRGNTIYF. In DNA, the CDR3 is TGTGCCAGCAGTGTCCGGGACAGGGGGCTCACGAGGGGAAACACCATATATTTT.

V and J are TRBV4-1 and TRBJ2-1; the match to TRBD2 covers 10 bases. This CDR3 is built from 16 residues. Germline CDR1 is MGHRA and CDR2 is YSYEKL. The J segment lost 4 bases and the V segment lost 3 bases, leaving 6 bases of the junction unmatched. The CDR3 DNA sequence: TGCGCCAGCAGCCAGGGACTAGCGACCTTTTACAATGAGCAGTTCTTC. Translation: CASSQGLATFYNEQFF.

This chain uses TRBV10-2 with TRBJ2-2; 12 positions match TRBD2. CDR3 length equals 16 residues. The germline V gene encodes CDR1 WSHSY and CDR2 SAAADI. V was pared by 6 bases and J by 7 bases, with 9 bases of the junction left unmatched. For the CDR3, the DNA is TGCGCCAGCAGCACCCCTAGCGGGGGGGCGTTCGGGGAGCTGTTTTTT. It yields the protein CASSTPSGGAFGELFF.

The V and J genes are TRBV18 and TRBJ2-7, with TRBD2 identical over 8 bases. The length of the CDR3 is 14 residues. Germline trimming cut 4 bases from V and 1 base from J; bases unmatched to any gene: 3. Per the germline V gene, CDR1 is KGHSH and CDR2 is LQKENI. The CDR3 sequence: CASSLGTSSYEQYF. CDR3 nucleotides: TGTGCCAGCTCACTAGGGACTAGTTCCTACGAGCAGTACTTC.

This chain connects TRBV5-1 to TRBJ1-5; 7 nucleotides agree with TRBD1. The CDR3 totals 16 residues. V lost 3 bases, J lost 4 bases, and 10 bases stayed unmatched. Germline-derived CDR1 and CDR2 are SGHRS and YFSETQ. In nucleotides, the CDR3 is TGCGCCAGCAGCTGGGGAGACAGGGACGAGAATCAGCCCCAGCATTTT. Its translation is CASSWGDRDENQPQHF. The full variable domain, with the rest looked up from reference TRBV5-1 and TRBJ1-5, is KAGVTQTPRYLIKTRGQQVTLSCSPISGHRSVSWYQQTPGQGLQFLFEYFSETQRNKGNFPGRFSGRQFSNSRSEMNVSTLELGDSALYLCASSWGDRDENQPQHFGDGTRLSIL.

The rearrangement joins TRBV2 to TRBJ1-1, with 11 bases aligning to TRBD1. V lost 8 bases, J lost 8 bases, and 7 bases stayed unmatched. CDR3 size: 13 residues. In germline, CDR1 is SNHLY, CDR2 FYNNEI. The CDR3 coding sequence is TGTGCCAGCGCCGGGACAGGGGGGCGCGAAGCTTTCTTT. The encoded protein is CASAGTGGREAFF.

The chain links TRBV4-2 to TRBJ2-5; 8 bases map to TRBD1. This CDR3 region has 16 residues. With 0 bases clipped from V and 1 base from J, the junction kept 4 bases outside the gene matches. Germline CDR1 and CDR2: LGHNA and YNFKEQ. In nucleotides, the CDR3 is TGTGCCAGCAGCCAAGATGGAACAGGGGGCCAAGAGACCCAGTACTTC. Translation gives CASSQDGTGGQETQYF.

This clone has only one observation. V and J are TRBV10-1 and TRBJ1-5, with TRBD1 matching 10 bases. Trimming took 4 bases from V and 6 from J; bases not matched to a gene: 9. Germline assignment: CDR1 WNHNN and CDR2 SYGVQD (reference sequence). The CDR3 sequence is 16 residues long. As DNA, the CDR3 is TGCGCCAGCAGTGCCTTGGGACAGGGGACGGGTCAGCCCCAGCATTTT. This sequence encodes CASSALGQGTGQPQHF.

This chain uses TRBV11-3 with TRBJ2-3, with TRBD2 matching over 7 bases. Germline trimming cut 5 bases from V and 7 bases from J; bases unmatched to any gene: 15. CDR3 size: 16 residues. CDR1 is SGHNT and CDR2 is YENEEA in the germline V gene. The CDR3: CASSPRLAPVANTQYF. CDR3 nucleotides: TGTGCCAGCAGCCCCCGACTAGCCCCTGTAGCGAATACGCAGTATTTT.

The V and J genes are TRBV6-6 and TRBJ1-1; D is uncertain. The CDR3 covers 12 residues. The V gene lost 7 bases and the J gene lost 10 bases, with 16 bases spanning the gap. Germline V lookup: CDR1 MNHNY, CDR2 SVGAGI (reference sequence). CDR3 loop: CASTLDPRGAFF. In DNA, the CDR3 is TGTGCCAGCACCCTAGATCCGCGGGGAGCTTTCTTT.

This clone has only one observation. This chain joins TRBV9 and TRBJ1-2; 7 bases line up with TRBD1. Germline V gene data show CDR1 as SGDLS and CDR2 as YYNGEE. The trim removed 0 bases at V and 8 bases at J, leaving 4 bases unmatched. This CDR3 contains 13 residues. The CDR3 nucleotides read TGTGCCAGCAGCGTAGGATACAGGGGAGGCTACACCTTC. As protein: CASSVGYRGGYTF.